A selection of T cell receptor beta chains follows, all from one sample in a study of cytotoxic CD8 clonotypes in ibrutinib-treated CLL. TCRdb keeps only in-frame clones here, not all; method: immunoSEQ multiplex PCR. Seen here are tens of thousands of clones, roughly 77% observed once, and the top ten hold approximately 4.4%. The sequencing here drew on PBMCs, taken after 12 months of ibrutinib treatment. Source of these receptors: a human donor with chronic lymphocytic leukemia. CDR3s include the opening cysteine and the closing phenylalanine or tryptophan. D genes are given only for firm matches. The listing skips clone size in some rows; elsewhere it reads once, few, many or a size class.

TRBJ2-1,TRBD2,NA,TRBV29-1,CSVEREPANEQFF,TGCAGCGTTGAGCGGGAGCCGGCCAATGAGCAGTTCTTC
TRBJ2-4,NA,NA,TRBV7-6,CASSLPGTEKNIQYF,TGTGCCAGCAGCTTGCCCGGGACGGAGAAAAACATTCAGTACTTC
TRBJ2-3,TRBD2,NA,TRBV7-9,CASSLGREPDTQYF,TGTGCCAGCAGCTTAGGGCGGGAGCCAGATACGCAGTATTTT
TRBJ2-3,NA,NA,TRBV2,CASSEMGGTFFTDTQYF,TGTGCCAGCAGTGAAATGGGGGGCACATTTTTCACAGATACGCAGTATTTT
TRBJ1-4,NA,NA,TRBV19,CASRGGAFATNEKLFF,TGTGCCAGTAGGGGAGGAGCATTTGCAACTAATGAAAAACTGTTTTTT
TRBJ2-7,NA,NA,TRBV7-9,CASSLGGDSPYEQYF,TGTGCCAGCAGCTTAGGGGGGGACAGCCCCTACGAGCAGTACTTC
TRBJ2-7,NA,NA,TRBV19,CASSPQGRGQGEQYF,TGTGCCAGTAGCCCCCAGGGGAGGGGGCAAGGTGAGCAGTACTTC
TRBJ1-2,NA,NA,TRBV4-1,CASSTGRDYGYTF,TGCGCCAGCAGCACAGGGAGGGACTATGGCTACACCTTC
TRBJ2-6,TRBD1,NA,TRBV27,CASKPGQGRSGANVLTF,TGTGCCAGCAAACCGGGACAGGGGCGCTCTGGGGCCAACGTCCTGACTTTC
TRBJ2-7,NA,NA,TRBV30,CAWSSATASSSYEQYF,TGTGCCTGGAGTAGTGCCACAGCCTCGAGCTCCTACGAGCAGTACTTC
TRBJ2-7,NA,NA,TRBV6-1,CASSSGMFSHEQYF,TGTGCCAGCAGTTCGGGGATGTTTTCCCACGAGCAGTACTTC
TRBJ1-2,TRBD1,NA,TRBV5-1,CASSWGQGSGYGYTF,TGCGCCAGCAGCTGGGGACAGGGGTCGGGTTATGGCTACACCTTC
TRBJ2-3,NA,few,TRBV27,CASSWRTYTDTQYF,TGTGCCAGCAGTTGGCGGACCTACACAGATACGCAGTATTTT
TRBJ2-1,TRBD2,NA,TRBV4-3,CASSHLADNEQFF,TGCGCCAGCAGCCACCTAGCGGACAATGAGCAGTTCTTC
TRBJ2-7,NA,NA,TRBV10-3,CAISESPAGDSSYEQYF,TGTGCCATCAGTGAGTCACCCGCGGGGGACAGCTCCTACGAGCAGTACTTC
TRBJ2-3,NA,once,TRBV14,CASSQQRGSTDTQYF,TGTGCCAGCAGCCAACAACGGGGGAGCACAGATACGCAGTATTTT
TRBJ1-2,TRBD1,NA,TRBV6-6,CASSYRQGGYGYTF,TGTGCCAGCAGTTACCGACAGGGCGGGTATGGCTACACCTTC
TRBJ2-7,TRBD2,NA,TRBV4-1,CASSQDRGGGYEQYF,TGCGCCAGCAGCCAAGATCGTGGGGGGGGGTACGAGCAGTACTTC
TRBJ2-5,NA,NA,TRBV28,CASSLWERGEETQYF,TGTGCCAGCAGTTTATGGGAACGCGGGGAAGAGACCCAGTACTTC
TRBJ2-2,NA,few,TRBV7-9,CASSLGATLITGELFF,TGTGCCAGCAGCTTGGGGGCCACACTCATTACCGGGGAGCTGTTTTTT
TRBJ2-7,TRBD1,NA,TRBV6-5,CASSRTGREQYF,TGTGCCAGCAGTCGGACAGGGAGGGAGCAGTACTTC
TRBJ1-6,TRBD1,few,TRBV30,CAWNQGQIGSPLHF,TGTGCCTGGAACCAGGGACAGATCGGGTCACCCCTCCACTTT
TRBJ2-3,NA,NA,TRBV7-3,CASSHRRGPTDTQYF,TGTGCCAGCAGTCATAGGCGGGGACCCACAGATACGCAGTATTTT
TRBJ2-7,NA,NA,TRBV7-6,CASSLGAAGASSYEQYF,TGTGCCAGCAGCTTAGGGGCTGCGGGGGCGAGCTCCTACGAGCAGTACTTC
TRBJ2-2,TRBD1,NA,TRBV18,CASSPQGMIGNTGELFF,TGTGCCAGCTCCCCACAGGGGATGATAGGGAACACCGGGGAGCTGTTTTTT
TRBJ2-7,NA,once,TRBV5-1,CASSAPGEQYF,TGCGCCAGCAGCGCCCCAGGGGAGCAGTACTTC
TRBJ1-5,NA,NA,TRBV18,CASSPPGPGGQPQHF,TGTGCCAGCTCACCACCGGGCCCGGGGGGTCAGCCCCAGCATTTT
TRBJ2-3,NA,NA,TRBV30,CAWRGGGDTQYF,TGTGCCTGGAGGGGGGGTGGTGATACGCAGTATTTT
TRBJ2-2,NA,NA,TRBV5-1,CASSLARGSSGELFF,TGCGCCAGCAGCTTGGCCAGGGGATCATCCGGGGAGCTGTTTTTT